This T cell receptor beta chain was identified in a study of identical twins. TCRdb reprocessed the 5' RACE reads with MiXCR, giving one entry per CDR3 protein. The sample lists some 500,000 distinct CDR3 sequences, roughly 13% occurring once. Findings and limits, study-wide: When twins shared out-of-frame alpha sequences, those sequences had excess low generation probability.

Healthy Caucasians supplied all donations. This clonotype was observed a handful of times. Its antigen is still unknown. The length of the CDR3 is 18 residues. The V segment lost 6 bases and the J segment 0 bases; nucleotides outside the gene matches: 6. CDR1 is SGHRS, CDR2 YFSETQ, per germline. Another study also made use of these data, one on yellow fever vaccine responses in identical twins. That source reports: Twins' vaccine T cell responses were reported to seem partly convergent and partly personalized.

The V gene is TRBV5-1, the J gene TRBJ2-2, with 15 bases matching TRBD2. Sequenced: CD4+ T cells sorted from blood. This clonotype was obtained from a woman between 18 and 30 years old in good health. The chain's CDR3 is CASNPGLAGGPNTGELFF. In DNA, the CDR3 is TGCGCCAGCAACCCGGGACTAGCGGGGGGCCCGAACACCGGGGAGCTGTTTTTT.